Listed below are T cell receptor beta chains from one sample, sequenced in a study of cytomegalovirus exposure and HLA in healthy donors. The data were produced by immunoSEQ multiplex PCR, yet TCRdb's version contains in-frame clones alone and is incomplete. The data show approximately 100,000 clones, with 70% to 90% seen just once and 3% to 4.5% held by the top ten. Sample: PBMCs. The receptor set was obtained from a woman aged 30 to 39 in good health and CMV-seronegative. Both conserved end residues are part of each CDR3. The order of the fields is clone size, D gene, J gene, V gene, CDR3 protein, CDR3 DNA. D genes are given only for firm matches. Clone size, where shown, is once, few, many, or a class for clones that have expanded.

abundance: few
d_gene: TRBD2
j_gene: TRBJ2-5
v_gene: TRBV5-4
CDR3aa: CASSRGTNQETQYF
CDR3nt: TGTGCCAGCAGTCGCGGGACTAACCAAGAGACCCAGTACTTC

abundance: -
d_gene: TRBD1
j_gene: TRBJ2-6
v_gene: TRBV27
CDR3aa: CASRRDRAGANVLTF
CDR3nt: TGTGCCAGCAGACGCGACAGGGCTGGGGCCAACGTCCTGACTTTC

abundance: once
d_gene: -
j_gene: TRBJ1-5
v_gene: TRBV28
CDR3aa: CASSYPGNQPQHF
CDR3nt: TGTGCCAGCAGTTACCCAGGGAATCAGCCCCAGCATTTT

abundance: -
d_gene: TRBD1
j_gene: TRBJ2-1
v_gene: TRBV7-6
CDR3aa: CASSRQTGFDEQFF
CDR3nt: TGTGCCAGCAGCCGCCAGACAGGGTTCGATGAGCAGTTCTTC

abundance: -
d_gene: TRBD2
j_gene: TRBJ2-1
v_gene: TRBV7-3
CDR3aa: CASSYLAGGEQFF
CDR3nt: TGTGCCAGCAGCTATCTAGCGGGAGGTGAGCAGTTCTTC

abundance: -
d_gene: -
j_gene: TRBJ2-2
v_gene: TRBV5-6
CDR3aa: CASSSDRKGTGELFF
CDR3nt: TGTGCCAGCAGCTCGGACAGAAAGGGGACCGGGGAGCTGTTTTTT

abundance: -
d_gene: -
j_gene: TRBJ1-2
v_gene: TRBV5-4
CDR3aa: CASSLVGDYYGYTF
CDR3nt: TGTGCCAGCAGCCTGGTCGGAGACTACTATGGCTACACCTTC

abundance: -
d_gene: TRBD2
j_gene: TRBJ2-5
v_gene: TRBV5-1
CDR3aa: CASSGGGRSETQYF
CDR3nt: TGCGCCAGCAGCGGTGGCGGGAGGTCAGAGACCCAGTACTTC

abundance: -
d_gene: TRBD1
j_gene: TRBJ2-7
v_gene: TRBV28
CDR3aa: CASSNRGTGGSTFPYEQYF
CDR3nt: TGTGCCAGCAGCAACCGCGGGACAGGGGGCTCTACCTTCCCCTACGAGCAGTACTTC

abundance: -
d_gene: -
j_gene: TRBJ2-7
v_gene: TRBV5-1
CDR3aa: CASSGLGSFEQYF
CDR3nt: TGCGCCAGCAGCGGACTCGGGAGTTTCGAGCAGTACTTC

abundance: -
d_gene: -
j_gene: TRBJ2-7
v_gene: TRBV2
CDR3aa: CASKGRVYEQYF
CDR3nt: TGTGCCAGCAAGGGCAGGGTCTACGAGCAGTACTTC

abundance: few
d_gene: TRBD2
j_gene: TRBJ2-3
v_gene: TRBV4-3
CDR3aa: CASSQLAGEGADTQYF
CDR3nt: TGCGCCAGCAGCCAACTAGCGGGAGAGGGGGCAGATACGCAGTATTTT

abundance: once
d_gene: TRBD2
j_gene: TRBJ2-3
v_gene: TRBV10-3
CDR3aa: CAISSLAGGADTQYF
CDR3nt: TGTGCCATCAGTTCCCTAGCGGGAGGAGCAGATACGCAGTATTTT

abundance: -
d_gene: -
j_gene: TRBJ1-1
v_gene: TRBV27
CDR3aa: CASRTRYSRRDMNTEAFF
CDR3nt: TGTGCCAGCAGGACGAGGTATTCGAGACGGGATATGAACACTGAAGCTTTCTTT

abundance: -
d_gene: -
j_gene: TRBJ1-5
v_gene: TRBV6-1
CDR3aa: CASSGDRKNQPQHF
CDR3nt: TGTGCCAGCAGTGGAGACAGAAAGAATCAGCCCCAGCATTTT

abundance: -
d_gene: TRBD1
j_gene: TRBJ1-4
v_gene: TRBV19
CDR3aa: CATATQQGRREKLFF
CDR3nt: TGTGCCACCGCTACCCAACAGGGGCGTCGGGAAAAACTGTTTTTT

abundance: once
d_gene: -
j_gene: TRBJ2-7
v_gene: TRBV21-1
CDR3aa: CASLIGGDHYEQYF
CDR3nt: TGTGCCAGCCTCATAGGGGGGGACCATTACGAGCAGTACTTC

abundance: -
d_gene: -
j_gene: TRBJ1-5
v_gene: TRBV7-2
CDR3aa: CASSLGGFSLFQPQHF
CDR3nt: TGTGCCAGCAGCTTAGGAGGGTTCAGCCTTTTTCAGCCCCAGCATTTT

abundance: -
d_gene: -
j_gene: TRBJ1-2
v_gene: TRBV5-1
CDR3aa: CASSFNRDGYTF
CDR3nt: TGCGCCAGCAGCTTCAACAGGGACGGCTACACCTTC

abundance: once
d_gene: -
j_gene: TRBJ2-3
v_gene: TRBV19
CDR3aa: CASSMTSSADTQYF
CDR3nt: TGTGCCAGTAGTATGACCAGTAGCGCAGATACGCAGTATTTT

abundance: -
d_gene: -
j_gene: TRBJ2-2
v_gene: TRBV9
CDR3aa: CASSGTPTGELFF
CDR3nt: TGTGCCAGCAGCGGAACTCCTACCGGGGAGCTGTTTTTT

abundance: -
d_gene: TRBD1
j_gene: TRBJ2-1
v_gene: TRBV5-1
CDR3aa: CASSLPGTGAYNEQFF
CDR3nt: TGCGCCAGCAGCTTACCCGGGACAGGGGCCTACAATGAGCAGTTCTTC

abundance: -
d_gene: -
j_gene: TRBJ1-5
v_gene: TRBV25-1
CDR3aa: CASRGPGKYQMYNQPQHF
CDR3nt: TGTGCCAGCAGGGGTCCGGGTAAGTACCAAATGTACAATCAGCCCCAGCATTTT

abundance: -
d_gene: -
j_gene: TRBJ1-1
v_gene: TRBV11-2
CDR3aa: CASSPSLNTEAFF
CDR3nt: TGTGCCAGCAGCCCGAGCCTGAACACTGAAGCTTTCTTT

abundance: once
d_gene: TRBD1
j_gene: TRBJ2-2
v_gene: TRBV7-2
CDR3aa: CASSPRQGVTGELFF
CDR3nt: TGTGCCAGCAGTCCCCGGCAGGGGGTAACCGGGGAGCTGTTTTTT

abundance: few
d_gene: -
j_gene: TRBJ2-3
v_gene: TRBV7-6
CDR3aa: CASSLGLPTDTQYF
CDR3nt: TGTGCCAGCAGCTTAGGACTTCCCACAGATACGCAGTATTTT

abundance: -
d_gene: TRBD1
j_gene: TRBJ1-2
v_gene: TRBV6-5
CDR3aa: CASRSDRADYGYTF
CDR3nt: TGTGCCAGCAGGTCCGACAGGGCGGACTATGGCTACACCTTC

abundance: -
d_gene: TRBD1
j_gene: TRBJ1-4
v_gene: TRBV18
CDR3aa: CASSPPRTGDEKLFF
CDR3nt: TGTGCCAGCTCACCACCTAGGACAGGGGATGAAAAACTGTTTTTT

abundance: -
d_gene: TRBD2
j_gene: TRBJ2-5
v_gene: TRBV5-6
CDR3aa: CASSWLSGGQETQYF
CDR3nt: TGTGCCAGCAGCTGGCTTAGCGGGGGGCAAGAGACCCAGTACTTC

abundance: once
d_gene: -
j_gene: TRBJ1-2
v_gene: TRBV29-1
CDR3aa: CSVDASRGIQGYTF
CDR3nt: TGCAGCGTTGACGCCTCGCGAGGGATTCAGGGCTACACCTTC